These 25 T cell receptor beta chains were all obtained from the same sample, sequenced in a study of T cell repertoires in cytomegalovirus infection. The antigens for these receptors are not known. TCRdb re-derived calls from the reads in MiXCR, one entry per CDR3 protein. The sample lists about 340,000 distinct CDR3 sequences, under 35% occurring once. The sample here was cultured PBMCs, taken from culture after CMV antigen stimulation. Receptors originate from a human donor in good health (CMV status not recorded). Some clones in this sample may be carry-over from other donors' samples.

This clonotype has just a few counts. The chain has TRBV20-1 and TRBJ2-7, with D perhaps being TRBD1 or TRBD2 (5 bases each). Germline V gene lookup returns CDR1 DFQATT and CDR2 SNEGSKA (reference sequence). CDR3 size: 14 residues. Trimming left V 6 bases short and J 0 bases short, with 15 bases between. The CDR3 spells CSANPDGGSYEQYF. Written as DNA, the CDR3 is TGCAGTGCCAATCCGGATGGGGGCTCCTACGAGCAGTACTTC.

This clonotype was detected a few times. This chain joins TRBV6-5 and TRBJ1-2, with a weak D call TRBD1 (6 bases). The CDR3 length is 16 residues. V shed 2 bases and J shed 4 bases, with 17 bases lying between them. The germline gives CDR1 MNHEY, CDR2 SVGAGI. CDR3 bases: TGTGCCAGCAGTTACCTCGAGACAGGCATCTTCTATGGCTACACCTTC. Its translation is CASSYLETGIFYGYTF.

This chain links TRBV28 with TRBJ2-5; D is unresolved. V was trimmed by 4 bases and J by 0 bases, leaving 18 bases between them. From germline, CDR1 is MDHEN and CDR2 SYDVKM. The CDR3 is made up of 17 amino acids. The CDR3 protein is CASSSPGDTNYQETQYF. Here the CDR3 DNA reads TGTGCCAGCAGTTCCCCCGGCGACACGAACTACCAAGAGACCCAGTACTTC.

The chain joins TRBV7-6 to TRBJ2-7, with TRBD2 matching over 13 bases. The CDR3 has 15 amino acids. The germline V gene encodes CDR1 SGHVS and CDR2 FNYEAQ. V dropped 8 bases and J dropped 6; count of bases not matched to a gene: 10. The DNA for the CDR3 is TGTGCCAGCCGGGGGGGGACTAGCGGGATCGGCGAGCAGTACTTC. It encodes CASRGGTSGIGEQYF.

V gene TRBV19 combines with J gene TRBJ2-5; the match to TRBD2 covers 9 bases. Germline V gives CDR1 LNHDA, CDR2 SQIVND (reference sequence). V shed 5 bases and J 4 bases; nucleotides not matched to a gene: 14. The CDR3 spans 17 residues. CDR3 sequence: CASSLRGSGGLGETQYF. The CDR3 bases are TGTGCCAGTAGTCTTCGGGGTAGCGGGGGATTAGGAGAGACCCAGTACTTC.

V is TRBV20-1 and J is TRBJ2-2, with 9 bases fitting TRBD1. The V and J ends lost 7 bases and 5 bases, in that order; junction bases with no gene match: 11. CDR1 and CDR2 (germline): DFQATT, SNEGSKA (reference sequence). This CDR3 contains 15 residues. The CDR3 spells CSVSPGQGVTGELFF. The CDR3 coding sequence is TGCAGTGTTTCGCCGGGACAGGGAGTAACCGGGGAGCTGTTTTTT.

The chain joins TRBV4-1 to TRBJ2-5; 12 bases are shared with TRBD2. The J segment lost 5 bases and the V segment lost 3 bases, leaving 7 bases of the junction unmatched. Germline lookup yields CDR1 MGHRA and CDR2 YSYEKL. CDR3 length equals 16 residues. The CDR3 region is CASSQGGLAGMETQYF. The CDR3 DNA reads TGCGCCAGCAGCCAGGGAGGACTAGCGGGGATGGAGACCCAGTACTTC.

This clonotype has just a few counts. The CDR3: CASSFHSGRARAYFF. The CDR3 DNA reads as TGTGCCAGCAGTTTTCATAGCGGGAGGGCCCGGGCGTACTTCTTC. The chain carries TRBV12-3 or TRBV12-4 and TRBJ2-1; 11 bases line up with TRBD2. The CDR3 length is 15 residues. The V and J ends lost 3 bases and 16 bases, in that order; junction bases with no gene match: 14.

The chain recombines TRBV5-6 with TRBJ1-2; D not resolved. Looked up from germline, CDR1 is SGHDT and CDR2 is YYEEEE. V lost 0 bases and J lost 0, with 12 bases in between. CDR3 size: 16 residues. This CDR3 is CASSLVQATSNYGYTF. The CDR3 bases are TGTGCCAGCAGCTTGGTTCAGGCGACCTCTAACTATGGCTACACCTTC.

The CDR3 region has the DNA TGTGCCAGCACCCCAAGCCTGTTCGCCAGCGGCTACACCTTC. Its protein is CASTPSLFASGYTF. The chain combines TRBV6-2 or TRBV6-3 with TRBJ1-2; D is unclear. CDR3 length: 14 residues. The V gene lost 7 bases and the J gene lost 8 bases, with 20 bases spanning the gap. Germline V gives CDR1 MNHEY, CDR2 SVGEGT.

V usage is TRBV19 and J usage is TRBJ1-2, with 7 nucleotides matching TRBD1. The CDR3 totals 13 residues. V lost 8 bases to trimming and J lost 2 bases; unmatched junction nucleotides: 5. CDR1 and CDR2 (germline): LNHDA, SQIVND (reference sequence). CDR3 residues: CASQQDRNYGYTF. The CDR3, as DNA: TGTGCCAGTCAACAGGACAGGAACTATGGCTACACCTTC.

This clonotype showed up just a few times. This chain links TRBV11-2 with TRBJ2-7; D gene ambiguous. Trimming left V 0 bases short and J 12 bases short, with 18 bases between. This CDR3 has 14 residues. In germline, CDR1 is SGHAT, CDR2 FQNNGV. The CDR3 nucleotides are TGTGCCAGCAGCTTAGACGGAACCTCAAGGGTACGGTACTTC. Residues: CASSLDGTSRVRYF.

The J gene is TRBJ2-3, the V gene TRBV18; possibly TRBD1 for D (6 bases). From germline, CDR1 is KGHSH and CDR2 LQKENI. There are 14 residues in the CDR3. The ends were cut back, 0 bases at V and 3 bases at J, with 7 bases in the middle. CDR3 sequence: CASSPPQGTDTQYF. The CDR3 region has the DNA TGTGCCAGCTCACCACCACAGGGAACAGATACGCAGTATTTT.

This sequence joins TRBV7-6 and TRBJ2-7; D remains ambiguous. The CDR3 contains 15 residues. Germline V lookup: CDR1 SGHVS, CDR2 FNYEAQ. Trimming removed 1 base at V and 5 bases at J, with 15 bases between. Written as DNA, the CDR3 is TGTGCCAGCAGCTTAGTGTCGGTTACTTGGGACGAGCAGTACTTC. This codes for CASSLVSVTWDEQYF.

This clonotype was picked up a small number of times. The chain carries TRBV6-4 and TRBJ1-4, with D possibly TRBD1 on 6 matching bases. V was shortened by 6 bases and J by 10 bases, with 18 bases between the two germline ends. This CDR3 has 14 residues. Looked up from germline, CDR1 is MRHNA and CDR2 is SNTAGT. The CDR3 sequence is CASSPTPGQGKLFF. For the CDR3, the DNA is TGTGCCAGCAGCCCCACCCCGGGACAAGGAAAACTGTTTTTT.

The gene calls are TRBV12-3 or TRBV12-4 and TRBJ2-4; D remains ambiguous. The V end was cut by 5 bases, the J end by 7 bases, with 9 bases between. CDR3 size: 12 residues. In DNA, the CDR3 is TGTGCCAGCAGTGCATCCTTTAACATTCAGTACTTC. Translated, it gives CASSASFNIQYF.

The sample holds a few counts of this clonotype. The chain's CDR3 is CASSVGTGVRRRETQYF. For the CDR3, the DNA is TGTGCCAGCAGCGTTGGGACAGGGGTCAGGAGGAGGGAGACCCAGTACTTC. This chain connects TRBV7-2 to TRBJ2-5; TRBD1 agrees at 10 bases. The V segment lost 5 bases and the J segment 5 bases; nucleotides outside the gene matches: 14. The V gene's germline CDR1 is SGHTA and CDR2 FQGNSA. This CDR3 is built from 17 residues. The full variable domain, with the rest looked up from reference TRBV7-2 and TRBJ2-5, is GAGVSQSPSNKVTEKGKDVELRCDPISGHTALYWYRQSLGQGLEFLIYFQGNSAPDKSGLPSDRFSAERTGGSVSTLTIQRTQQEDSAVYLCASSVGTGVRRRETQYFGPGTRLLVL.

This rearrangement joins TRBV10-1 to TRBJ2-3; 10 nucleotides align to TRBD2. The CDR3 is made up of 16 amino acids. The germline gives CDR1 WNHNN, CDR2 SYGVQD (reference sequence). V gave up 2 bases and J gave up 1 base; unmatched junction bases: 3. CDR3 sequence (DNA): TGCGCCAGCAGTGAGCGGCTAGCGGGGGGCACAGATACGCAGTATTTT. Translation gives CASSERLAGGTDTQYF.

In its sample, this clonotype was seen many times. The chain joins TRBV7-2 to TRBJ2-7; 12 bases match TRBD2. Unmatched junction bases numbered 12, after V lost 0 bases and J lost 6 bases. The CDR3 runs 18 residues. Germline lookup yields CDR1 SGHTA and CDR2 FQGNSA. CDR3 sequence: CASSLARLAGGPAREQYF. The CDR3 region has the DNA TGTGCCAGCAGCTTAGCTAGGCTAGCGGGAGGGCCCGCCCGCGAGCAGTACTTC.

CDR3 amino acids: CASNTGGSNTGELFF. The CDR3 DNA follows: TGTGCCAGCAACACGGGGGGTTCGAACACCGGGGAGCTGTTTTTT. This rearrangement joins TRBV7-9 to TRBJ2-2; 7 bases match TRBD2. The ends lost 7 bases at V and 0 bases at J; junction bases unmatched: 5. This CDR3 spans 15 amino acids. CDR1 and CDR2 (germline): SEHNR, FQNEAQ (reference sequence).

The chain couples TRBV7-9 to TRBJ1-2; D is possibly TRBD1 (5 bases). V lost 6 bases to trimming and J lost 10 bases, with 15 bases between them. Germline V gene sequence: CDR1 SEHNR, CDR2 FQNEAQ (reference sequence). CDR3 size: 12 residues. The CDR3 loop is CASRLGERDYTF. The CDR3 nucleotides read TGTGCCAGCAGACTAGGGGAAAGGGACTACACCTTC.

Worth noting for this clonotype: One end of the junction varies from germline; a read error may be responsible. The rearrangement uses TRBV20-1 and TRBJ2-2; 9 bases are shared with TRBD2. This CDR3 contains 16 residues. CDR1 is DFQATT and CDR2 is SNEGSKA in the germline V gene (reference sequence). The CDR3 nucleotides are TGCAGTGCTAGAGATTTTAGCGGGAGTACCACCCGGGAGCTGTTTTTT. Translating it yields CSARDFSGSTTRELFF.

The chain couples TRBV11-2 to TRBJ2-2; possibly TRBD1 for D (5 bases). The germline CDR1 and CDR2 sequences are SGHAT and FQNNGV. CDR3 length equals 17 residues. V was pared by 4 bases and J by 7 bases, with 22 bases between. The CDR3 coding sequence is TGTGCCAGCAGCTCGAAAGGACAAAGGTTGCTCCGCGGGGAGCTGTTTTTT. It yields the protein CASSSKGQRLLRGELFF.

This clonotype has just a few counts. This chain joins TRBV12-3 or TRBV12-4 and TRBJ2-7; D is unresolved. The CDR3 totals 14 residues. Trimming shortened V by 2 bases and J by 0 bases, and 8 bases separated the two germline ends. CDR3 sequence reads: CASSLRASSYEQYF. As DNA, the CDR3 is TGTGCCAGCAGTTTAAGGGCAAGCTCCTACGAGCAGTACTTC.

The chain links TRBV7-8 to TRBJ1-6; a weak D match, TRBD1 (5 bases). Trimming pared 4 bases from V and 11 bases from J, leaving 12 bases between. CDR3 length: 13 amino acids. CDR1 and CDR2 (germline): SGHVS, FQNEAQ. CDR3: CASSSDQGAPLHF. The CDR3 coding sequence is TGTGCCAGCAGCTCCGACCAGGGCGCACCCCTCCACTTT.